A single sample gave rise to the 7 T cell receptor beta chains below, sequenced in a study of lymphopenia after photon versus proton radiotherapy. TCRdb's copy holds only in-frame clones and misses some; the assay was immunoSEQ multiplex PCR. The sample has about 20,000 clones; roughly 90% are singletons. Sequencing was performed on peripheral blood, taken from a patient treated with photon-based radiotherapy. These receptors originate from a woman aged 40-49 years with cholangiocarcinoma.

The genes are TRBV29-1 and TRBJ2-1, with 9 bases lining up with TRBD2. The CDR3 runs to 13 residues. Germline CDR1 SQVTM, CDR2 ANQGSEA. The ends lost 6 bases at V and 6 bases at J; junction bases unmatched: 6. The DNA for the CDR3 is TGCAGCGTCCGGCGGGGGGGCCCCAATGAGCAGTTCTTC. Translated: CSVRRGGPNEQFF.

The chain joins TRBV5-1 to TRBJ1-5; D gene ambiguous. The CDR3 runs 14 residues. The germline V gene has CDR1 SGHRS and CDR2 YFSETQ. V dropped 4 bases and J dropped 0 bases, with 8 bases sitting between them. For the CDR3, the DNA is TGCGCCAGCAGCCCGGGTGATAGCAATCAGCCCCAGCATTTT. This translates into CASSPGDSNQPQHF.

The rearrangement uses TRBV28 and TRBJ1-6; D is unresolved. This CDR3 is built from 12 residues. V gave up 7 bases and J gave up 8 bases, with 9 bases separating them. CDR1 and CDR2 from the germline V gene are MDHEN and SYDVKM. DNA of the CDR3: TGTGCCAGCAAAGAGACTGATTCACCCCTCCACTTT. It translates to CASKETDSPLHF.

This clone was recorded once. V is TRBV28 and J is TRBJ1-2; TRBD1 agrees at 7 bases. Germline V CDR1 and CDR2: MDHEN, SYDVKM. The CDR3 extends over 17 amino acids. Unmatched junction bases numbered 16, after V lost 1 base and J lost 8 bases. This CDR3 is CASSLSSGQTTLRGYTF. The CDR3 coding sequence is TGTGCCAGCAGTTTATCTTCGGGACAGACAACCTTACGAGGCTACACCTTC.

This clone came up once. The chain joins TRBV10-2 to TRBJ1-2; 9 bases are a match to TRBD1. This CDR3 has 14 amino acids. Germline CDR1 and CDR2: WSHSY and SAAADI. V lost 4 bases to trimming and J lost 6 bases; unmatched junction nucleotides: 6. For the CDR3, the DNA is TGCGCCAGCAGTGGAGGGACAGGGCTTAATGGCTACACCTTC. As protein: CASSGGTGLNGYTF.

The chain links TRBV7-6 to TRBJ1-1, with unresolved D. The germline V gene encodes CDR1 SGHVS and CDR2 FNYEAQ. V was cut by 1 base and J by 0 bases, with 12 bases left in between. This CDR3 is built from 16 residues. The CDR3 is CASSLGTEIMNTEAFF. The CDR3 coding sequence is TGTGCCAGCAGCTTAGGTACAGAGATCATGAACACTGAAGCTTTCTTT.

This clone was detected only once. The genes are TRBV6-5 and TRBJ2-4; TRBD1 aligns across 8 bases. The germline CDR1 and CDR2 sequences are MNHEY and SVGAGI. The CDR3 totals 15 residues. The V and J ends lost 0 bases and 6 bases, in that order; junction bases with no gene match: 4. CDR3 coding DNA: TGTGCCAGCAGTTACTCAGGACAGGGTAGAAACATTCAGTACTTC. As protein: CASSYSGQGRNIQYF.